This entry lists 16 T cell receptor beta chains sequenced from one sample in a study of T cell responses to AZD1222 COVID-19 vaccine (dated by TCRdb to about 2021). The label giving this sample's time point can be read as: about 28 days (+/-7) after the second vaccine dose. The library relied on the immunoSEQ multiplex PCR assay. This immuneACCESS table, as held by TCRdb, lists in-frame sequences with V and J called but not all clones. Of the missing ones, under half trace to an unresolved V gene in checked studies; the others have no known cause. The sample includes fewer than 150,000 clones, with around 88% observed a single time. 6.5% of the sample belongs to the ten largest clones. Specimen: peripheral blood, collected 28 days after the second AZD1222 dose. The receptors were sampled from an adult who received the AZD1222 COVID-19 vaccine.

The chain uses TRBV7-2 and TRBJ2-1; TRBD2 is a possible D gene (6 bases). The germline V gene encodes CDR1 SGHTA and CDR2 FQGNSA. V lost 1 base and J 6 bases, leaving 16 bases between the germline ends. The CDR3 contains 16 residues. CDR3 residues: CASSLETRWNSNEQFF. CDR3 nucleotides: TGTGCCAGCAGCTTAGAGACTAGATGGAATAGCAATGAGCAGTTCTTC. Filled out from reference TRBV7-2 and TRBJ2-1, the complete variable domain reads GAGVSQSPSNKVTEKGKDVELRCDPISGHTALYWYRQSLGQGLEFLIYFQGNSAPDKSGLPSDRFSAERTGGSVSTLTIQRTQQEDSAVYLCASSLETRWNSNEQFFGPGTRLTVL.

The gene calls are TRBV13 and TRBJ1-6; weak D call: TRBD1 (5 bases). V was pared by 1 base and J by 9 bases, with 10 bases between. The CDR3 has 14 residues. Per the germline V gene, CDR1 is PRHDT and CDR2 is FYEKMQ (reference sequence). The DNA for the CDR3 is TGTGCCAGCAGCTTAGTCCAGGGTCGTTCACCCCTCCACTTT. Protein product: CASSLVQGRSPLHF.

As for this clone: Other nucleotide sequences in the sample specify the same CDR3. The chain combines TRBV5-1 with TRBJ1-1; TRBD1 matches 11 bases. With V trimmed by 5 bases and J by 5 bases, 5 bases remained unmatched. CDR3 length: 14 amino acids. The germline V gene encodes CDR1 SGHRS and CDR2 YFSETQ. The chain's CDR3 is CASSAGTGGTEAFF. For the CDR3, the DNA is TGCGCCAGCAGTGCCGGGACAGGGGGGACTGAAGCTTTCTTT.

The J gene is TRBJ1-1, the V gene TRBV7-3, with D possibly TRBD1 on 6 matching bases. The CDR3 loop spans 17 amino acids. The germline gives CDR1 SGHTA, CDR2 FQGTGA. Trimming removed 5 bases at V and 1 base at J, with 20 bases between. CDR3 residues: CASSPQTGPSGNTEAFF. As DNA, the CDR3 is TGTGCCAGCAGCCCCCAGACAGGCCCTAGTGGGAACACTGAAGCTTTCTTT.

The chain uses TRBV27 and TRBJ2-7; 12 bases are shared with TRBD2. CDR1 is MNHEY and CDR2 is SMNVEV in the germline V gene (reference sequence). The length of the CDR3 is 15 residues. Trimming took 3 bases from V and 10 from J; bases not matched to a gene: 10. The CDR3 is CASSFQGLAGGFQYF. CDR3 sequence (DNA): TGTGCCAGCAGTTTTCAGGGCCTAGCGGGGGGGTTTCAGTACTTC.

V is TRBV18 and J is TRBJ1-1; D uncertain. The ends were cut back, 0 bases at V and 11 bases at J, with 13 bases in the middle. The germline CDR1 and CDR2 sequences are KGHSH and LQKENI. CDR3 size: 13 residues. CDR3 region: CASSPPSSETAFF. CDR3 sequence (DNA): TGTGCCAGCTCACCACCTTCTTCGGAGACGGCTTTCTTT.

The rearrangement joins TRBV18 to TRBJ2-3, with 9 bases aligning to TRBD2. Germline V gene lookup returns CDR1 KGHSH and CDR2 LQKENI. After removal of 2 bases from V and 0 bases from J, the junction contained 12 bases not matched to a gene. CDR3 length: 19 residues. In nucleotides, the CDR3 is TGTGCCAGCTCACCATCCGCCCCTGGGCTAGCGGGGAGCACAGATACGCAGTATTTT. It codes for CASSPSAPGLAGSTDTQYF. Full variable domain (remainder filled in from reference TRBV18 and TRBJ2-3): NAGVMQNPRHLVRRRGQEARLRCSPMKGHSHVYWYRQLPEEGLKFMVYLQKENIIDESGMPKERFSAEFPKEGPSILRIQQVVRGDSAAYFCASSPSAPGLAGSTDTQYFGPGTRLTVL.

This rearrangement joins TRBV4-1 to TRBJ1-6; tentative D call: TRBD1 (5 bases). Germline lookup yields CDR1 MGHRA and CDR2 YSYEKL. This CDR3 region has 16 residues. V was pared by 0 bases and J by 6 bases, with 12 bases between. In DNA form, the CDR3 reads TGCGCCAGCAGCCAAGAGTTGGGGACGGTTAATTCACCCCTCCACTTT. Translated: CASSQELGTVNSPLHF.

The chain has TRBV14 and TRBJ1-1; 9 positions agree with TRBD1. Germline V gives CDR1 SGHDN, CDR2 FVKESK. This CDR3 has 14 residues. Trimming removed 4 bases from V and 4 bases from J; junction bases left unmatched: 4. CDR3 DNA sequence: TGTGCCAGCAGCCTCCGGACAGGGGTCACTGAAGCTTTCTTT. The encoded protein is CASSLRTGVTEAFF.

This chain joins TRBV6-5 and TRBJ2-7; D might be TRBD2 (5 bases). The CDR3 spans 13 residues. Germline V lookup: CDR1 MNHEY, CDR2 SVGAGI. With 2 bases removed from V and 5 bases from J, the gap between germline ends came to 10 bases. The CDR3 region is CASSYKEVDEQYF. CDR3 nucleotide sequence: TGTGCCAGCAGTTACAAGGAGGTGGACGAGCAGTACTTC.

The V call is TRBV9, the J call TRBJ1-3; D is perhaps TRBD1 (6 bases). The CDR3 covers 15 residues. The V and J ends lost 3 bases and 0 bases respectively, with 10 bases between them. Germline CDR1 and CDR2: SGDLS and YYNGEE. The CDR3 loop is CASSAQGNSGNTIYF. As DNA, the CDR3 is TGTGCCAGCAGCGCCCAGGGGAACTCTGGAAACACCATATATTTT.

J is TRBJ2-7 and V is TRBV7-3, with 8 bases aligning to TRBD1. V shed 5 bases, J shed 6 bases, and the junction held 6 bases outside the gene matches. Germline V gene data show CDR1 as SGHTA and CDR2 as FQGTGA. The CDR3 runs 13 residues. CDR3 bases: TGTGCCAGCAGCCAATACAGGGGGGCCGAGCAGTACTTC. Its protein is CASSQYRGAEQYF.

The genes are TRBV28 and TRBJ1-1; D remains unclear. The V end was cut by 10 bases, the J end by 1 base, with 10 bases between. This CDR3 is 12 amino acids long. In germline, CDR1 is MDHEN, CDR2 SYDVKM. The CDR3 here is CAIGAGNTEAFF. The CDR3 coding sequence is TGTGCCATCGGCGCGGGGAACACTGAAGCTTTCTTT.

This sequence joins TRBV25-1 and TRBJ1-1; D is possibly TRBD1 (5 bases). Germline V gene sequence: CDR1 MGHDK, CDR2 SYGVNS. The V gene lost 4 bases and the J gene lost 6 bases, with 12 bases spanning the gap. The CDR3 has 13 amino acids. CDR3 loop: CASSGAGRPEAFF. CDR3 coding DNA: TGTGCCAGCAGTGGTGCAGGGAGGCCTGAAGCTTTCTTT.

This rearrangement joins TRBV5-1 to TRBJ2-5; D is perhaps TRBD1 (5 bases). The V end lost 4 bases, the J end lost 1 base, and 8 bases lay between the germline ends. The CDR3 extends over 13 amino acids. The germline CDR1 and CDR2 sequences are SGHRS and YFSETQ. The CDR3 protein is CASSKTVQETQYF. In DNA form, the CDR3 reads TGCGCCAGCAGCAAGACAGTCCAAGAGACCCAGTACTTC.

This clone is labeled as medium-sized. The rearrangement uses TRBV6-5 and TRBJ2-5; 10 bases map to TRBD2. This CDR3 has 14 amino acids. Trimming removed 6 bases from V and 4 bases from J; junction bases left unmatched: 5. CDR1 is MNHEY and CDR2 is SVGAGI in the germline V gene. The CDR3 loop is CASRLAGTGETQYF. The CDR3 region has the DNA TGTGCCAGCAGACTAGCGGGGACGGGAGAGACCCAGTACTTC.